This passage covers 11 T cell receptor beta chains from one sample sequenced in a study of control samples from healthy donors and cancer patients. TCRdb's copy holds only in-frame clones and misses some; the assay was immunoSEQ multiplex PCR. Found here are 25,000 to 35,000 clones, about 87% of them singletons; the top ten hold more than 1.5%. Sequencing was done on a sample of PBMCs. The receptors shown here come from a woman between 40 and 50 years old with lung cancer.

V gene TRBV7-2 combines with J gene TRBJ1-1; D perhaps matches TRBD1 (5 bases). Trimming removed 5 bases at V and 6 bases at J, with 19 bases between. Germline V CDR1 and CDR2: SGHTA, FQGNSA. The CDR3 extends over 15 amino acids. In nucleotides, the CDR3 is TGTGCCAGCAGCCCCAGAAGCCTGGGGGATGCTGAAGCTTTCTTT. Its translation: CASSPRSLGDAEAFF.

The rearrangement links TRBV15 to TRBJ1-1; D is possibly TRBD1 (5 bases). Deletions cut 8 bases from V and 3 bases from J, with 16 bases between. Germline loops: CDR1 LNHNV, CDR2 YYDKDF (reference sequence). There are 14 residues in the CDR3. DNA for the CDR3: TGTGCCACCTTAAGTTTCGGCAGGGACACTGAAGCTTTCTTT. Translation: CATLSFGRDTEAFF.

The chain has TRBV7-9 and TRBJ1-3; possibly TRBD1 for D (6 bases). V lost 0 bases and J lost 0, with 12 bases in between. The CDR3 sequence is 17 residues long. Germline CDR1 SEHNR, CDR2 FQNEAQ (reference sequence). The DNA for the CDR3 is TGTGCCAGCAGCTTAGCCAGGGGCGGGGACTCTGGAAACACCATATATTTT. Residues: CASSLARGGDSGNTIYF.

The DNA for the CDR3 is TGTGCCAGCAGTCAAACAGGTGATAGCAATCAGCCCCAGCATTTT. Its protein product is CASSQTGDSNQPQHF. V is TRBV27 and J is TRBJ1-5, with D tentatively TRBD1 (5 bases). The CDR3 sequence is 15 residues long. Germline CDR1 reads MNHEY; CDR2 reads SMNVEV (reference sequence). V gave up 5 bases and J gave up 0 bases, with 11 bases separating them.

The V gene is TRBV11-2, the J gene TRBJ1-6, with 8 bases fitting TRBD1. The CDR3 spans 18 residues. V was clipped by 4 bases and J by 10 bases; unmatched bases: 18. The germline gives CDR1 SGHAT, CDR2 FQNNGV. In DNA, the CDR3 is TGTGCCAGCAGCTCCCTAAGTTCTGGACAGGGCTTCTCATCACCCCTCCACTTT. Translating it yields CASSSLSSGQGFSSPLHF.

The CDR3 region is CASSLVRENTEAFF. CDR3 coding DNA: TGTGCCAGCAGCTTAGTACGGGAGAACACTGAAGCTTTCTTT. The V and J genes are TRBV7-9 and TRBJ1-1; D unresolved. This CDR3 spans 14 amino acids. Germline CDR1 SEHNR, CDR2 FQNEAQ (reference sequence). V was clipped by 1 base and J by 1 base, with 7 bases between them.

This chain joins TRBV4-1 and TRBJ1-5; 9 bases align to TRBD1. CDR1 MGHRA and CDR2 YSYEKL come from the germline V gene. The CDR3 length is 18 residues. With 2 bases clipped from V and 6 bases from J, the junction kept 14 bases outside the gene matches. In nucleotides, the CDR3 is TGCGCCAGCAGCCAATTAAAATTTGACAGGGGGTTAAGTCAGCCCCAGCATTTT. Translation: CASSQLKFDRGLSQPQHF.

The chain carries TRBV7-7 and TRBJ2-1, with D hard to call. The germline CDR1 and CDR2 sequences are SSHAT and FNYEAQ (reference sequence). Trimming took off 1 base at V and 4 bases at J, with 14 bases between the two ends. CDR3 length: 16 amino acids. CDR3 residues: CASSLEQGPPYNEQFF. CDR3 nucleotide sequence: TGTGCCAGCAGCTTAGAACAAGGACCCCCTTACAATGAGCAGTTCTTC.

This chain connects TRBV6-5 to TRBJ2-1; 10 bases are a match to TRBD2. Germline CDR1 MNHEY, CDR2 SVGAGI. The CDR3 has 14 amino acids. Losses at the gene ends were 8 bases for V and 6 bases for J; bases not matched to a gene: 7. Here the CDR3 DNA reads TGTGCCAGCGAAGCGGGGGGGCTGGCCAATGAGCAGTTCTTC. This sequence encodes CASEAGGLANEQFF.

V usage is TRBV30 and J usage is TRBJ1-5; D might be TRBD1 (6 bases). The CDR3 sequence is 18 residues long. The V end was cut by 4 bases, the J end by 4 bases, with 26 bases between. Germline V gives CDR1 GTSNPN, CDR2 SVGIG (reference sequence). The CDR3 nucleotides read TGTGCCTGGAATGGCGACCTGCTTGGACAGAGATTTAATCAGCCCCAGCATTTT. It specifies CAWNGDLLGQRFNQPQHF.

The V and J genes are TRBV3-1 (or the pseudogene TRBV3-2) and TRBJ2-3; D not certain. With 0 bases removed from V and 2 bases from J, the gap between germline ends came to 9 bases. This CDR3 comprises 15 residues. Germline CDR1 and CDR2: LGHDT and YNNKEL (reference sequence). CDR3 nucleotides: TGTGCCAGCAGCCAAGATTTCGCCGCCACAGATACGCAGTATTTT. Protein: CASSQDFAATDTQYF.